Here is one TCR beta chain with its context. What it binds is not known. In the same sample, other DNA sequences code for this CDR3. CDR1 SGHVS and CDR2 FQNEAQ come from the germline V gene. The CDR3 has 15 residues. J was trimmed by 3 bases and V by 3 bases; bases with no gene match: 4. This sample is drawn from a study of shared clonotypes between healthy human individuals. Terminally differentiated effector memory CD45RA+ cells were left out of the naive CD8 fraction, which was CD45RO-negative and positively selected for CCR7. General study findings and limits: Sorted-subset sequencing, rarefaction showed, was incomplete despite large depth. Non-shared clonotypes were found to have lower generation probabilities than the clonotypes that were shared by all four of the sorted-subset donors. The diversity represented, both genetic and in exposure history, was limited by few donors. It was expected that sequencing depth would affect clonotype sharing among donors.

The table came from immunoSEQ multiplex PCR; TCRdb's copy has only in-frame clones and leaves some out. The sample lists around 2.1 million clones, roughly 91% occurring once. The source material was naive CD8+ T cells from PBMCs. The chain couples TRBV7-8 to TRBJ2-3; 9 bases map to TRBD2. This TCR derives from a man between 18 and 29 years old in good health. Some clones in this sample may be carry-over from other donors' samples. The CDR3 spells CASSFLAGPTDTQYF. The CDR3 bases are TGTGCCAGCAGCTTCCTAGCGGGGCCGACAGATACGCAGTATTTT.